These T cell receptor beta chains were read from a single sample in a study of memory CD4+ T cells and cytomegalovirus serostatus. The repertoire was sequenced with immunoSEQ multiplex PCR; TCRdb's copy has only in-frame clones and lacks some. The table includes tens of thousands of clones, roughly 82% detected once. Sequencing input: memory CD4+ T cells from blood. The receptors come from an adult in good health and CMV-seronegative. The CDR3 runs from the conserved cysteine through the conserved F or W. Expanded clones get a size class; other rows say once, few or many, or leave the size out.

j_call clone_size v_call cdr3_aa
TRBJ1-2 NA TRBV7-9 CASSNFRGQANYGYTF
TRBJ1-1 NA TRBV7-3 CASSLGNLNTEAFF
TRBJ1-5 NA TRBV5-3 CARSSQGGRNQPQHF
TRBJ1-1 NA TRBV11-1 CASSSRGHKNTEAFF
TRBJ2-3 NA TRBV2 CASSGVAGITDTQYF
TRBJ2-7 NA TRBV4-2 CASSLTLAHSYEQYF
TRBJ2-7 once TRBV5-8 CASSLGQGIVYEQYF
TRBJ2-5 NA TRBV2 CASVGLQETQYF
TRBJ2-7 NA TRBV12-5 CARGGRDYEQYF
TRBJ1-2 NA TRBV2 CASSAAQGSYTF
TRBJ1-1 medium-sized TRBV7-9 CASREGMNTEAFF
TRBJ1-6 NA TRBV5-1 CASSWGQGGFNSPLHF
TRBJ2-5 NA TRBV6-1 CASRGQPQETQYF
TRBJ1-2 few TRBV11-2 CASSPQGRGYGYTF
TRBJ2-1 once TRBV10-2 CASSDEHEQFF
TRBJ1-2 NA TRBV5-4 CASSLVGTGLGYGYTF